Listed below are T cell receptor beta chains from one sample, sequenced in a study of blood T cell repertoires in COVID-19. Method: immunoSEQ multiplex PCR; TCRdb's copy keeps in-frame clones and lacks some. Seen here are around 100,000 clones, 75% to 95% observed once, and the top ten hold less than 5.5%. The specimen sequenced was peripheral blood. The receptors come from a man aged 18-30 years with acute or convalescent COVID-19. CDR3s include the opening cysteine and the closing phenylalanine or tryptophan. A D gene is named only where the DNA matches it firmly. Size is stated for part of the rows, as once, few or many counts, or as a class when the clone is expanded.

J gene,D gene,V gene,clone size,CDR3 protein,CDR3 DNA
TRBJ1-1,-,TRBV7-6,-,CASSALAQLNTEAFF,TGTGCCAGCAGCGCCTTAGCCCAATTAAACACTGAAGCTTTCTTT
TRBJ2-5,TRBD1,TRBV7-9,-,CASSLDRASETQYF,TGTGCCAGCAGCTTGGACAGGGCTAGCGAGACCCAGTACTTC
TRBJ2-5,TRBD2,TRBV5-4,-,CASSLEREAHRTQYF,TGTGCCAGCAGCTTGGAGCGGGAGGCCCATAGGACCCAGTACTTC
TRBJ2-1,-,TRBV6-1,-,CASSEDTSSYNEQFF,TGTGCCAGCAGTGAGGACACGAGCTCCTACAATGAGCAGTTCTTC
TRBJ1-6,-,TRBV6-5,-,CASSYKQSSYNSPLHF,TGTGCCAGCAGTTACAAACAGAGCTCCTATAATTCACCCCTCCACTTT
TRBJ2-7,-,TRBV7-8,-,CASSPKEKGLIYEQYF,TGTGCCAGCAGCCCGAAGGAGAAGGGACTGATCTACGAGCAGTACTTC
TRBJ1-5,-,TRBV29-1,-,CSVELQGGSNQPQHF,TGCAGCGTTGAACTCCAGGGAGGGAGCAATCAGCCCCAGCATTTT
TRBJ1-1,TRBD1,TRBV5-8,few,CASSSPTGGWNTEAFF,TGTGCCAGCAGCTCCCCGACAGGGGGGTGGAACACTGAAGCTTTCTTT
TRBJ1-1,TRBD1,TRBV4-1,-,CASSQEPGQTSEAFF,TGCGCCAGCAGCCAAGAACCGGGACAGACCTCTGAAGCTTTCTTT
TRBJ1-2,-,TRBV6-1,-,CASSEASQSYGYTF,TGTGCCAGCAGTGAAGCTTCGCAGTCCTATGGCTACACCTTC
TRBJ1-1,TRBD1,TRBV12-3/TRBV12-4,-,CASSFRRGLEAFF,TGTGCCAGCAGTTTTAGGAGGGGGCTCGAAGCTTTCTTT
TRBJ1-2,TRBD1,TRBV19,few,CASTKGAAQTNYGYTF,TGTGCCAGTACTAAGGGGGCGGCTCAGACTAACTATGGCTACACCTTC
TRBJ1-1,-,TRBV30,-,CAWSVRLVNTEAFF,TGTGCCTGGAGTGTACGATTAGTGAACACTGAAGCTTTCTTT
TRBJ1-1,-,TRBV25-1,-,CASSMPGVTGNTEAFF,TGTGCCAGCAGTATGCCGGGGGTAACGGGGAACACTGAAGCTTTCTTT
TRBJ1-1,-,TRBV10-3,-,CAISESGKGAEAFF,TGTGCCATCAGTGAGTCAGGGAAAGGGGCTGAAGCTTTCTTT
TRBJ2-5,-,TRBV6-5,-,CASSLLLTETQYF,TGTGCCAGCAGCCTCTTACTCACGGAGACCCAGTACTTC
TRBJ2-5,TRBD2,TRBV7-2,-,CASSRTLAGQETQYF,TGTGCCAGCAGCCGTACACTAGCGGGGCAAGAGACCCAGTACTTC
TRBJ2-3,TRBD1,TRBV18,-,CASSPPGGSTDTQYF,TGTGCCAGCTCACCCCCAGGGGGAAGCACAGATACGCAGTATTTT
TRBJ2-7,TRBD1,TRBV27,few,CASSSTGGRYEQYF,TGTGCCAGCAGTTCCACAGGGGGCAGATACGAGCAGTACTTC
TRBJ2-7,-,TRBV6-1,-,CASSEPRVEREQYF,TGTGCCAGCAGTGAACCCAGGGTGGAACGCGAGCAGTACTTC
TRBJ1-5,TRBD1,TRBV7-9,-,CASSNGTGNQPQHF,TGTGCCAGCAGCAACGGGACAGGCAATCAGCCCCAGCATTTT
TRBJ1-1,-,TRBV19,-,CASSMDSWPTEAFF,TGTGCCAGTAGTATGGACAGTTGGCCGACTGAAGCTTTCTTT
TRBJ2-3,-,TRBV2,-,CASTYYSSTDTQYF,TGTGCCAGCACTTACTACTCTAGCACAGATACGCAGTATTTT
TRBJ1-5,-,TRBV5-5,once,CASSWGEGRNQPQHF,TGTGCCAGCAGCTGGGGGGAGGGGCGAAATCAGCCCCAGCATTTT
TRBJ2-2,-,TRBV6-5,-,CASSYGSTGELFF,TGTGCCAGCAGTTACGGGAGCACCGGGGAGCTGTTTTTT
TRBJ2-7,TRBD2,TRBV6-5,-,CASRWTSGGSYEQYF,TGTGCCAGCAGGTGGACTAGCGGGGGCTCCTACGAGCAGTACTTC
TRBJ2-7,-,TRBV19,few,CASSMRGTEQYF,TGTGCCAGTAGTATGCGGGGCACCGAGCAGTACTTC
TRBJ1-6,TRBD1,TRBV2,-,CASSRQGLLNSPLHF,TGTGCCAGCAGCCGACAGGGGCTCTTGAATTCACCCCTCCACTTT
TRBJ1-3,-,TRBV3-1/TRBV3-2,-,CASSQYSLSGNTIYF,TGTGCCAGCAGCCAGTACAGCCTCTCTGGAAACACCATATATTTT
TRBJ2-7,TRBD1,TRBV11-3,few,CASSLGQTREQYF,TGTGCCAGCAGCCTGGGACAGACTCGCGAGCAGTACTTC
TRBJ2-7,TRBD1,TRBV11-2,once,CASSFGTGPYEQYF,TGTGCCAGCAGCTTCGGGACAGGTCCCTACGAGCAGTACTTC
TRBJ2-7,-,TRBV10-3,-,CAISDPDEQYF,TGTGCCATCAGTGACCCGGACGAGCAGTACTTC
TRBJ1-5,TRBD1,TRBV27,few,CASRPGTGTQPQHF,TGTGCCAGCCGCCCCGGGACAGGGACTCAGCCCCAGCATTTT
TRBJ1-5,-,TRBV9,-,CASSSDSGQPQHF,TGTGCCAGCAGCTCAGACTCGGGACAGCCCCAGCATTTT
TRBJ1-1,-,TRBV3-1/TRBV3-2,-,CASSQTGATGAFF,TGTGCCAGCAGCCAAACCGGGGCAACAGGGGCTTTCTTT
TRBJ1-2,-,TRBV5-6,-,CASSALVTNYGYTF,TGTGCCAGCAGCGCCCTAGTCACTAACTATGGCTACACCTTC
TRBJ1-5,-,TRBV4-1,-,CASSQVFSNQPQHF,TGCGCCAGCAGCCAAGTCTTCAGCAATCAGCCCCAGCATTTT
TRBJ2-2,-,TRBV19,-,CASSKQTTGELFF,TGTGCCAGTAGTAAACAGACCACCGGGGAGCTGTTTTTT
TRBJ1-3,TRBD1,TRBV18,once,CASSPRTGGENTIYF,TGTGCCAGCTCACCACGGACAGGGGGCGAAAACACCATATATTTT
TRBJ1-4,-,TRBV24-1,-,CATSEGKRANEKLFF,TGTGCCACCAGTGAAGGGAAGCGGGCTAATGAAAAACTGTTTTTT
TRBJ1-3,TRBD1,TRBV7-9,many,CASSPQGGAGNTIYF,TGTGCCAGCAGTCCACAGGGGGGAGCTGGAAACACCATATATTTT
TRBJ2-3,TRBD1,TRBV24-1,-,CATSEPGTVADTQYF,TGTGCCACCAGTGAACCAGGGACAGTTGCAGATACGCAGTATTTT
TRBJ1-2,-,TRBV9,-,CASSVGHLGGYTF,TGTGCCAGCAGCGTGGGACACCTTGGCGGCTACACCTTC
TRBJ1-5,-,TRBV20-1,-,CSARIGGDQHF,TGCAGTGCTAGGATTGGAGGGGATCAACATTTT
TRBJ1-5,-,TRBV18,-,CASSPGWGVNQPQHF,TGTGCCAGCTCACCGGGATGGGGGGTTAATCAGCCCCAGCATTTT
TRBJ1-1,TRBD1,TRBV6-5,-,CASSTGQLLNTEAFF,TGTGCCAGCAGCACGGGACAGCTGCTGAACACTGAAGCTTTCTTT